The 28 T cell receptor beta chains presented below share a single source sample, sequenced in a study of regulatory T cells in long-lasting Graves disease. Construction of TCR beta libraries relied on iRepertoire HTBI primers and on Arm-PCR targeting CDR3 regions. TCRdb fed the multiplex PCR reads into MiXCR, producing one record per CDR3 protein. This sample has hundreds of thousands of distinct CDR3 sequences, with roughly 15% found just once. This sample's time point: newly diagnosed GD, antithyroid drugs for less than 3 months. PBMCs provided the RNA from which the TCR library was made. Material: peripheral blood mononuclear cells (PBMCs), obtained at new diagnosis, from a patient treated with antithyroid drugs. The origin of the receptors is a female donor with Graves disease.

This clonotype occurred a few times. This sequence joins TRBV12-5 and TRBJ2-7; a possible D gene is TRBD1 (5 bases). This CDR3 has 13 residues. Per germline, CDR1 LGHNT and CDR2 FRNRAP. V gave up 6 bases and J gave up 1 base, with 10 bases separating them. CDR3 loop: CASGNRNSYEQYF. The CDR3 nucleotides read TGTGCTAGTGGGAACAGGAATTCCTACGAGCAGTACTTC.

The table lists this clonotype with many counts. As DNA, the CDR3 is TGCGCCAGCAGCTCCGGACTAGCGGGGAGAGAGACCCAGTACTTC. Encoded protein: CASSSGLAGRETQYF. This chain links TRBV5-1 with TRBJ2-5, with 12 nucleotides matching TRBD2. CDR3 size: 15 residues. Germline loops: CDR1 SGHRS, CDR2 YFSETQ. The V segment lost 3 bases and the J segment 4 bases; nucleotides outside the gene matches: 4.

This clonotype was detected only a few times. The chain recombines TRBV5-4 with TRBJ2-3; 7 bases map to TRBD2. The germline gives CDR1 SGHNT, CDR2 YYREEE (reference sequence). The CDR3 consists of 15 residues. V shed 4 bases and J 4 bases; nucleotides not matched to a gene: 9. CDR3: CASSTTGGSADTQYF. CDR3 nucleotides: TGTGCCAGCAGCACGACTGGCGGGAGCGCAGATACGCAGTATTTT.

The table lists this clonotype with a few counts. This chain joins TRBV7-9 and TRBJ1-1, with unresolved D. The CDR3 loop spans 14 amino acids. The germline CDR1 and CDR2 sequences are SEHNR and FQNEAQ (reference sequence). Trimming removed 5 bases from V and 5 bases from J, with 15 bases in between. The CDR3 protein is CASSHRRGGTEAFF. In nucleotides, the CDR3 is TGTGCCAGCAGCCATCGGAGAGGTGGGACTGAAGCTTTCTTT.

This clonotype was detected only a few times. The chain couples TRBV3-1 to TRBJ1-5; D remains unclear. V lost 1 base, J lost 0 bases, and 7 bases lay in between. The CDR3 is 15 residues long. The germline gives CDR1 LGHDT, CDR2 YNNKEL (reference sequence). Here the CDR3 DNA reads TGTGCCAGCAGCCAAGGAGGGAATAGCAATCAGCCCCAGCATTTT. It is translated as CASSQGGNSNQPQHF.

This clonotype occurred many times. The CDR3 is CASSDLMEQYF. The CDR3 nucleotides read TGTGCCAGCAGTGACCTGATGGAGCAGTACTTC. The J gene is TRBJ2-7, the V gene TRBV28; D gene ambiguous. V shed 5 bases and J shed 7 bases, with 9 bases lying between them. CDR1 MDHEN and CDR2 SYDVKM come from the germline V gene. CDR3 size: 11 residues.

This clonotype was counted only a few times. V is TRBV24-1 and J is TRBJ1-1, with unresolved D. The CDR3 runs to 15 residues. The germline V gene has CDR1 KGHDR and CDR2 SFDVKD. V lost 5 bases to trimming and J lost 1 base, with 13 bases between them. In DNA form, the CDR3 reads TGTGCCACCAGTGCCAATGGCCCAGGGAACACTGAAGCTTTCTTT. Amino acid sequence: CATSANGPGNTEAFF.

In this sample, this clonotype turned up many times. The chain uses TRBV29-1 and TRBJ1-1, with D perhaps TRBD1 (6 bases). V lost 7 bases and J lost 4, with 16 bases in between. Looked up from germline, CDR1 is SQVTM and CDR2 is ANQGSEA. The CDR3 runs 13 residues. The CDR3 loop is CSAYRDVGTEAFF. CDR3 bases: TGCAGCGCTTACAGGGATGTGGGCACTGAAGCTTTCTTT.

The chain couples TRBV12-3 or TRBV12-4 to TRBJ1-1; no clear D. V lost 6 bases and J 5 bases, leaving 7 bases between the germline ends. CDR3 size: 11 residues. CDR3 in amino acids: CASSHRTEAFF. The DNA of the CDR3 is TGTGCCAGCAGCCATCGAACTGAAGCTTTCTTT.

In this sample, this clonotype turned up a few times. A much larger clone lies one base from this, so it may be a read error. The chain recombines TRBV6-2 or TRBV6-3 with TRBJ1-1; TRBD1 might be the D (5 bases). Germline V gene lookup returns CDR1 MNHEY and CDR2 SVGEGT. The CDR3 covers 16 residues. In DNA form, the CDR3 reads TGTGCCTGCAGTCCTGGAGGACACGCGCCGGACACTGAAGCTTTCTTT. As protein: CACSPGGHAPDTEAFF.

Many counts were recorded for this clonotype. This chain uses TRBV9 with TRBJ1-1, with no clear D. Looked up from germline, CDR1 is SGDLS and CDR2 is YYNGEE. Trimming cost V 0 bases and J 0 bases, with 21 bases left between them. The CDR3 has 19 residues. The CDR3 protein is CASSVEGLPAGDMNTEAFF. The CDR3 nucleotides read TGTGCCAGCAGCGTAGAAGGCCTCCCGGCAGGAGACATGAACACTGAAGCTTTCTTT.

This clonotype was observed a single time. The chain is built from TRBV4-1 and TRBJ2-1, with 13 bases aligning to TRBD2. With 2 bases clipped from V and 6 bases from J, the junction kept 1 base outside the gene matches. The germline V gene has CDR1 MGHRA and CDR2 YSYEKL. The CDR3 consists of 15 residues. The CDR3 region has the DNA TGCGCCAGCAGCCAAACTAGCGGGAGGGTCAATGAGCAGTTCTTC. Its protein is CASSQTSGRVNEQFF.

This clonotype was recorded a few times. The germline gene is not matched at one end of the junction; a read error may be the cause. The DNA of the CDR3 is TGTGCTAGCAGCTTACTGGGTACTAGCACAGATACGCAGTATTTT. As protein: CASSLLGTSTDTQYF. The chain recombines TRBV7-7 with TRBJ2-3, with no clear D. Germline assignment: CDR1 SSHAT and CDR2 FNYEAQ (reference sequence). This CDR3 is 15 amino acids long.

This clonotype has a handful of counts. This chain uses TRBV6-9 with TRBJ2-1; 9 bases map to TRBD2. This CDR3 is 14 amino acids long. V was clipped by 4 bases and J by 10 bases; unmatched bases: 8. Germline CDR1 and CDR2: MNHGY and SVAAGI. CDR3 residues: CASSSPSGKWEQFF. The CDR3 coding sequence is TGTGCCAGCAGTTCTCCTAGCGGGAAATGGGAGCAGTTCTTC.

Many counts were recorded for this clonotype. This chain joins TRBV6-4 and TRBJ1-2; possibly TRBD1 for D (5 bases). Trimming removed 0 bases at V and 3 bases at J, with 32 bases between. This CDR3 region has 22 residues. Germline CDR1 is MRHNA and CDR2 is SNTAGT. CDR3 sequence: CASSDSFCGDPTAHEGYYGYTF. CDR3 DNA sequence: TGTGCCAGCAGTGACTCGTTCTGTGGGGACCCGACGGCCCATGAGGGTTACTATGGCTACACCTTC.

The CDR3 reads CSVSGRGGGELFF. The CDR3, as DNA: TGCAGCGTTTCCGGGAGGGGTGGCGGGGAGCTGTTTTTT. The chain joins TRBV29-1 to TRBJ2-2, with 8 bases aligning to TRBD2. From germline, CDR1 is SQVTM and CDR2 ANQGSEA. The V gene end was trimmed by 5 bases and the J gene end by 7 bases; junction bases not matched to a gene: 6. This CDR3 region has 13 residues.

This clonotype has a handful of counts. A much larger clone is a single base away; this may be a read error. This rearrangement joins TRBV28 to TRBJ1-2; no clear D. Germline V gives CDR1 MDHEN, CDR2 SYDVKM. There are 14 residues in the CDR3. The DNA for the CDR3 is TGTGCCAGCAGACCTTGGACGGGTGACTATGGCTACGCCTTC. It encodes CASRPWTGDYGYAF.

This clonotype was seen many times. The chain is built from TRBV3-1 and TRBJ1-5; the D gene is possibly TRBD1 (6 bases). The V gene's germline CDR1 is LGHDT and CDR2 YNNKEL (reference sequence). The CDR3 is made up of 16 amino acids. The V end was cut by 4 bases, the J end by 6 bases, with 19 bases between. Here the CDR3 reads CASSPSTPGVSQPQHF. Written as DNA, the CDR3 is TGTGCCAGCAGCCCCTCCACCCCAGGGGTTAGTCAGCCCCAGCATTTT. The entire variable domain, with the rest obtained from reference TRBV3-1 and TRBJ1-5, is as follows: DTAVSQTPKYLVTQMGNDKSIKCEQNLGHDTMYWYKQDSKKFLKIMFSYNNKELIINETVPNRFSPKSPDKAHLNLHINSLELGDSAVYFCASSPSTPGVSQPQHFGDGTRLSIL.

This clonotype was seen at least ten times. The CDR3, as DNA: TGTGCCAGCAGTCCATATCAGGGTGGGGAGACCCAGTACTTC. This codes for CASSPYQGGETQYF. The rearrangement links TRBV12-3 or TRBV12-4 to TRBJ2-5, with D perhaps matching TRBD1 (5 bases). The CDR3 sequence is 14 residues long. The V end lost 5 bases, the J end lost 5 bases, and 15 bases lay between the germline ends.

The chain recombines TRBV9 with TRBJ1-2; D is unresolved. Germline CDR1 reads SGDLS; CDR2 reads YYNGEE. The V end lost 0 bases, the J end lost 5 bases, and 11 bases lay between the germline ends. The CDR3 extends over 14 amino acids. CDR3 bases: TGTGCCAGCAGCGTAGGCGGTGGGGAGTATGGCTACACCTTC. Protein product: CASSVGGGEYGYTF.

This clonotype was counted ten times or more. The chain is built from TRBV12-3 or TRBV12-4 and TRBJ2-7; 8 nucleotides agree with TRBD1. V shed 3 bases, J shed 2 bases, and the junction held 6 bases outside the gene matches. The CDR3 runs 15 residues. Here the CDR3 reads CASSFRQGHPYEQYF. The CDR3 DNA reads as TGTGCCAGCAGTTTCCGACAGGGGCACCCCTACGAGCAGTACTTC.

This clonotype was detected ten times or more. J is TRBJ2-2 and V is TRBV3-1, with D unresolved. V lost 5 bases, J lost 4 bases, and 14 bases lay in between. The CDR3 runs 15 residues. CDR1 is LGHDT and CDR2 is YNNKEL in the germline V gene (reference sequence). The DNA for the CDR3 is TGTGCCAGCAGCTCGACCTCACGGGCCACCGGGGAGCTGTTTTTT. Translated, it gives CASSSTSRATGELFF.

Only a few counts were recorded for this clonotype. V is TRBV6-1 and J is TRBJ1-5, with 9 bases matching TRBD1. Looked up from germline, CDR1 is MNHNS and CDR2 is SASEGT. The CDR3 spans 14 residues. V dropped 7 bases and J dropped 4; count of bases not matched to a gene: 5. In DNA form, the CDR3 reads TGTGCCAGCAATAGGGGACAGGGAAATCAGCCCCAGCATTTT. It codes for CASNRGQGNQPQHF.

The genes are TRBV19 and TRBJ2-5; D unclear. Trimming removed 8 bases from V and 1 base from J, with 11 bases in between. Germline CDR1 and CDR2: LNHDA and SQIVND (reference sequence). The CDR3 length is 13 residues. The CDR3 is CASGKASQETQYF. CDR3 coding DNA: TGTGCCAGTGGCAAAGCAAGCCAAGAGACCCAGTACTTC.

The genes are TRBV27 and TRBJ1-1; a possible D gene is TRBD1 (5 bases). Germline-derived CDR1 and CDR2 are MNHEY and SMNVEV (reference sequence). The CDR3 is 16 residues long. V was pared by 3 bases and J by 6 bases, with 20 bases between. CDR3 sequence (DNA): TGTGCCAGCAGTTTGGCGGGGTCGGGGGGTCCGGCTGAAGCTTTCTTT. It translates to CASSLAGSGGPAEAFF.

The sample holds a few counts of this clonotype. The chain uses TRBV4-2 and TRBJ2-2, with unresolved D. In germline, CDR1 is LGHNA, CDR2 YNFKEQ. V lost 4 bases to trimming and J lost 0 bases, with 18 bases between them. The CDR3 is made up of 18 amino acids. The CDR3 bases are TGTGCCAGCAGCCCACGCCCTAATAGAGACGCGAACACCGGGGAGCTGTTTTTT. It yields the protein CASSPRPNRDANTGELFF.

This clonotype was observed at least ten times. The chain has TRBV6-1 and TRBJ1-5; 7 positions match TRBD1. The CDR3 has 15 residues. Germline trimming cut 5 bases from V and 0 bases from J; bases unmatched to any gene: 4. Germline CDR1 is MNHNS and CDR2 is SASEGT. CDR3 nucleotides: TGTGCCAGCAGTAAAGGGGGCAGTAGCAATCAGCCCCAGCATTTT. It specifies CASSKGGSSNQPQHF.

This clonotype was detected many times. CDR3 DNA: TGCGCCAGCAGCCAAGACCCGGAGTACGAGCAGTACTTC. Protein product: CASSQDPEYEQYF. The chain couples TRBV4-3 to TRBJ2-7; D call uncertain. Germline CDR1 and CDR2: LGHNA and YSLEER. The CDR3 has 13 residues. V lost 0 bases, J lost 4 bases, and 7 bases lay in between.